This TCR beta chain was observed in a study of blood T cell repertoires in COVID-19. As for the study in general: T cells, B-cell-depleted T cells, or PBMCs supplied cDNA or gDNA.

The CDR3 totals 15 residues. V lost 0 bases and J lost 5, with 12 bases in between. CDR1 and CDR2 (germline): SGHRS, YFSETQ. The repertoire was sequenced with immunoSEQ multiplex PCR; TCRdb's copy has only in-frame clones and lacks some. The data hold under 150,000 clones, with approximately 84% observed a single time. The sequencing input was peripheral blood. The chain uses TRBV5-1 and TRBJ2-4; D gene ambiguous. This TCR came from an elderly woman with acute or convalescent COVID-19. Here the CDR3 reads CASSLEGQTQNIQYF. The CDR3 DNA reads as TGCGCCAGCAGCTTGGAAGGCCAGACACAAAACATTCAGTACTTC.